The rows below give T cell receptor beta chains drawn from one sample of a study of blood T cell repertoires in COVID-19. Method: immunoSEQ multiplex PCR; TCRdb's copy keeps in-frame clones and lacks some. The profile covers about 38,000 clones, with over 80% appearing a single time and 7.2% taken by the ten largest. The sequenced sample was peripheral blood. The receptors shown here come from a human donor in a cohort sampled during active COVID-19. Both conserved end residues are part of each CDR3. D genes are given only for firm matches. Clone size is not always given. Where it is, it says once, few, many or a class for expanded clones.

>TRBJ1-2|.|.|TRBV7-9
CASSSRWGYTF
TGTGCCAGCAGCTCCAGATGGGGCTACACCTTC
>TRBJ2-2|.|.|TRBV5-6
CASSPDERYTGELFF
TGTGCCAGCAGCCCCGACGAGCGGTACACCGGGGAGCTGTTTTTT
>TRBJ2-2|TRBD2|.|TRBV3-1/TRBV3-2
CASIPSGVFRAGELFF
TGTGCCAGCATTCCTAGCGGGGTATTTAGGGCCGGGGAGCTGTTTTTT
>TRBJ1-2|TRBD1|few|TRBV27
CASSDPGQGAKGYTF
TGTGCCAGCAGTGATCCGGGACAGGGGGCTAAAGGCTACACCTTC
>TRBJ1-1|.|.|TRBV21-1
CASSRKETGNTEAFF
TGTGCCAGCAGCCGAAAAGAGACAGGGAACACTGAAGCTTTCTTT
>TRBJ1-2|.|.|TRBV7-2
CASSWTVVSGYTF
TGTGCCAGCAGCTGGACAGTAGTTTCTGGCTACACCTTC
>TRBJ1-6|.|few|TRBV19
CASSGGKASPLHF
TGTGCCAGTAGCGGGGGAAAGGCTTCACCCCTCCACTTT
>TRBJ2-3|.|few|TRBV2
CASRGGTGTDTQYF
TGTGCCAGCAGGGGGGGTACTGGCACAGATACGCAGTATTTT
>TRBJ1-2|TRBD1|.|TRBV5-6
CASSLTSGQGFRGYTF
TGTGCCAGCAGCTTGACTTCGGGACAGGGCTTCCGTGGCTACACCTTC
>TRBJ1-1|TRBD1|.|TRBV19
CASSMRTGAVSTEAFF
TGTGCCAGTAGTATGCGCACAGGGGCCGTGAGTACTGAAGCTTTCTTT
>TRBJ2-3|.|.|TRBV5-4
CASSQGSDTQYF
TGTGCCAGCAGCCAGGGGTCCGATACGCAGTATTTT
>TRBJ2-7|TRBD1|once|TRBV10-3
CAIRPGTGGPSTYEQYF
TGTGCCATCAGACCCGGGACAGGGGGTCCGAGTACCTACGAGCAGTACTTC
>TRBJ1-1|.|.|TRBV19
CASNSAVYDTEAFF
TGTGCCAGTAACTCAGCGGTTTACGACACTGAAGCTTTCTTT
>TRBJ2-1|TRBD1|once|TRBV7-9
CASSFGQAQNNEQFF
TGTGCCAGCAGCTTCGGACAGGCCCAAAATAATGAGCAGTTCTTC
>TRBJ1-1|.|once|TRBV2
CASSEVGQGYTEAFF
TGTGCCAGCAGTGAAGTAGGGCAGGGCTACACTGAAGCTTTCTTT
>TRBJ2-3|TRBD2|.|TRBV25-1
CASSAGLAGAADTQYF
TGTGCCAGCAGTGCGGGACTAGCGGGAGCAGCAGATACGCAGTATTTT
>TRBJ1-1|TRBD1|once|TRBV18
CASSEGANTEAFF
TGTGCCAGCTCTGAGGGGGCGAACACTGAAGCTTTCTTT
>TRBJ2-7|TRBD1|.|TRBV28
CAITGQRTYEQYF
TGTGCCATTACGGGACAGAGAACCTACGAGCAGTACTTC
>TRBJ1-6|.|.|TRBV3-1/TRBV3-2
CASSQVVGVFSSPLHF
TGTGCCAGCAGCCAAGTAGTAGGGGTTTTTAGTTCACCCCTCCACTTT
>TRBJ2-1|TRBD2|.|TRBV7-3
CASSRTSGRATEQFF
TGTGCCAGCAGCCGGACTAGCGGGAGGGCCACTGAGCAGTTCTTC
>TRBJ2-1|TRBD2|.|TRBV5-1
CASSFSGLINEQFF
TGCGCCAGCAGCTTTAGCGGGTTGATAAATGAGCAGTTCTTC
>TRBJ2-1|TRBD2|once|TRBV6-4
CASSDQHGGSNEQFF
TGTGCCAGCAGTGACCAACACGGGGGGTCTAATGAGCAGTTCTTC
>TRBJ2-7|TRBD2|.|TRBV7-2
CASSRGTGGIYEQYF
TGTGCCAGCAGCCGGGGGACGGGAGGGATCTACGAGCAGTACTTC
>TRBJ2-7|TRBD1|.|TRBV6-5
CASSRRGPSYEQYF
TGTGCCAGCAGCCGCAGGGGGCCCTCCTACGAGCAGTACTTC
>TRBJ2-3|.|.|TRBV19
CASSIQIAIDTQYF
TGTGCCAGTAGTATTCAGATAGCTATAGATACGCAGTATTTT
>TRBJ1-2|.|.|TRBV7-2
CASSLDPASGYGYTF
TGTGCCAGCAGCTTAGATCCGGCCTCAGGGTATGGCTACACCTTC
>TRBJ1-5|.|.|TRBV4-1
CASSQDGGTQPQHF
TGCGCCAGCAGCCAAGACGGCGGGACGCAGCCCCAGCATTTT
>TRBJ2-1|TRBD1|.|TRBV5-1
CASSSLRQGNNEQFF
TGCGCCAGCAGCTCCCTCCGACAGGGGAACAATGAGCAGTTCTTC
>TRBJ2-7|TRBD1|.|TRBV29-1
CSANSGTGGPYEQYF
TGCAGCGCCAACAGCGGGACAGGGGGTCCCTACGAGCAGTACTTC